A single sample gave rise to the 7 T cell receptor beta chains below, sequenced in a study of blood T cells in healthy people across ages. A second PCR, run for roughly 7 to 11 cycles, used a sample-barcoded 5' primer plus a J-beta primer mix. TCRdb redid the calling of the 5' RACE reads with MiXCR, one entry per CDR3 protein. Seen here are hundreds of thousands of distinct CDR3 sequences, about 55% observed once, and the top ten hold about 42%. Sequenced material: blood. These TCRs come from an elderly man in good health.

This rearrangement joins TRBV3-1 to TRBJ2-3; 10 positions agree with TRBD2. The CDR3 totals 18 residues. CDR1 and CDR2 from the germline V gene are LGHDT and YNNKEL (reference sequence). The J segment lost 0 bases and the V segment lost 4 bases, leaving 10 bases of the junction unmatched. CDR3 protein: CASSLERLAGLSTDTQYF. In DNA, the CDR3 is TGTGCCAGCAGCCTTGAGAGACTAGCGGGCCTTAGCACAGATACGCAGTATTTT.

This chain joins TRBV20-1 and TRBJ2-7; D is unclear. In germline, CDR1 is DFQATT, CDR2 SNEGSKA (reference sequence). The CDR3 runs 15 residues. The V end was cut by 0 bases, the J end by 2 bases, with 14 bases between. Here the CDR3 DNA reads TGCAGTGCTAGAGAGAAGGGAATAGGTGCCTACGAGCAGTACTTC. Translation gives CSAREKGIGAYEQYF.

This chain connects TRBV5-5 to TRBJ2-7; D might be TRBD1 (6 bases). The CDR3 covers 16 residues. In germline, CDR1 is SGHKS, CDR2 YYEKEE (reference sequence). V shed 0 bases and J shed 0 bases, with 13 bases lying between them. CDR3 protein: CASSLAPQGSSYEQYF. The CDR3 region has the DNA TGTGCCAGCAGCTTGGCCCCTCAGGGGTCCTCCTACGAGCAGTACTTC.

The chain joins TRBV21-1 to TRBJ2-1; TRBD2, as called in the table, went unchecked against the DNA. TRBV21-1 is annotated as a pseudogene. The CDR3 is 14 amino acids. CDR3 in DNA: TGTGCCAGCAGCGCCGAAGGAGGACGGAGTGAGCAGTTCTTC. It codes for CASSAEGGRSEQFF.

This clonotype was detected only once. The J gene is TRBJ2-3, the V gene TRBV27, with 10 bases aligning to TRBD1. Germline values: CDR1 MNHEY, CDR2 SMNVEV (reference sequence). After removal of 5 bases from V and 6 bases from J, the junction contained 11 bases not matched to a gene. This CDR3 is built from 16 residues. CDR3 in DNA: TGTGCCAGCAGTACCCGGGGACAGGGGAAGTTTGATACGCAGTATTTT. It encodes CASSTRGQGKFDTQYF.

V usage is TRBV20-1 and J usage is TRBJ1-2; D is uncertain. Between the trimmed V and J ends, which lost 4 bases and 0 bases, there was a span of 15 bases. This CDR3 comprises 15 residues. Germline V gives CDR1 DFQATT, CDR2 SNEGSKA (reference sequence). CDR3 sequence: CSATPWLATNYGYTF. CDR3 DNA sequence: TGCAGTGCTACCCCCTGGCTAGCAACTAACTATGGCTACACCTTC.

The rearrangement uses TRBV18 and TRBJ1-4; D is ambiguous. The germline CDR1 and CDR2 sequences are KGHSH and LQKENI. V was clipped by 1 base and J by 7 bases, with 16 bases between them. This CDR3 region has 16 residues. This CDR3 reads CASSPRQAGIGEKLFF. The DNA of the CDR3 is TGTGCCAGCTCACCACGTCAGGCGGGGATAGGTGAAAAACTGTTTTTT.